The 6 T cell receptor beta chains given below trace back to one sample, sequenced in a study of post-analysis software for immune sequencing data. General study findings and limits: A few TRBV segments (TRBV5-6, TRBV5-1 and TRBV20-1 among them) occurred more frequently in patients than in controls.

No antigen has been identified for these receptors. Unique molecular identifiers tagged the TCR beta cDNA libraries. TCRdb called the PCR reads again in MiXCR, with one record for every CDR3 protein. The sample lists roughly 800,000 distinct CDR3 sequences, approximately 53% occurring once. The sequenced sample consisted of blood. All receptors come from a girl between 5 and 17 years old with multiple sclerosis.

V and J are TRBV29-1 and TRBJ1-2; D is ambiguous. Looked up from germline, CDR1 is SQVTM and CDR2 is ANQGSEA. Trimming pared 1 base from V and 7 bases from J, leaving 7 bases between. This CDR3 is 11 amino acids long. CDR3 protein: CSVEGEAGYTF. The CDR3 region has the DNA TGCAGCGTTGAAGGGGAGGCTGGCTACACCTTC.

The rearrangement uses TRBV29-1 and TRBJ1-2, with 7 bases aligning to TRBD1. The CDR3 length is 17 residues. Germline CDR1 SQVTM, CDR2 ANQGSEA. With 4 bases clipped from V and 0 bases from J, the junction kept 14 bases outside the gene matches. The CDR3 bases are TGCAGCGTTGCCCGGGACAGCAGAACGGGGTCTAACTATGGCTACACCTTC. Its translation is CSVARDSRTGSNYGYTF.

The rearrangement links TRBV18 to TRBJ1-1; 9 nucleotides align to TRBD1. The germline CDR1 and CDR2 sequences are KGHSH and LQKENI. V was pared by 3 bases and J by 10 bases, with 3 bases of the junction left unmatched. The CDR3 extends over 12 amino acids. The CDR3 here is CASSPGQGTAFF. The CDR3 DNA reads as TGTGCCAGCTCACCGGGACAGGGAACAGCTTTCTTT.

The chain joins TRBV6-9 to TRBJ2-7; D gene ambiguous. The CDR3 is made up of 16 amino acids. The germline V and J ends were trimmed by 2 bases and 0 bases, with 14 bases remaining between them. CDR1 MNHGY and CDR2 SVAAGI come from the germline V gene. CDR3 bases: TGTGCCAGCAGTTATGGCGGCGGATGCAACTCCTACGAGCAGTACTTC. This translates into CASSYGGGCNSYEQYF.

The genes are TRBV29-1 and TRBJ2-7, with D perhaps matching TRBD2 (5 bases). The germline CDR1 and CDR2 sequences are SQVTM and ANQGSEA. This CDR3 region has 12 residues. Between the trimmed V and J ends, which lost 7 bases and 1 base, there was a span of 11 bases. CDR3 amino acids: CSGVGNSYEQYF. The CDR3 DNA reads TGCAGCGGTGTCGGGAATTCCTACGAGCAGTACTTC.

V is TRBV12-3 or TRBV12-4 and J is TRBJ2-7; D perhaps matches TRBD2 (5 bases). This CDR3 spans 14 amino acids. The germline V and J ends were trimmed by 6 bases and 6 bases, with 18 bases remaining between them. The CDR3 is CASRTRTGEREQYF. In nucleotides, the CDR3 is TGTGCCAGCAGGACACGGACCGGGGAGCGCGAGCAGTACTTC.